The clone carrying this TCR beta chain was seen only a few times. What it binds is not known. CDR1 is MGHDK, CDR2 SYGVNS, per germline. V lost 6 bases and J lost 1; bases outside the gene matches: 8. The CDR3 contains 16 residues. This entry comes from a study of T-cell memory formation after mild COVID-19. Study background: TCR clusters were mostly confined to one donor each.

Barcoded TCR alpha and TCR beta cDNA libraries with UMIs came from 5'RACE using constant-segment primers. TCRdb reprocessed the 5' RACE reads via MiXCR and lists one record per CDR3 protein. This table has over 500,000 distinct CDR3 sequences, roughly a sixth appearing once. Study results and limitations: The pre-infection memory compartment contained some responding clones, suggesting cross-reactive memory joined. There was a balanced CD4/CD8 profile in clones contracting day 15 to 85, and later expanders leaned CD4+.

The chain couples TRBV25-1 to TRBJ1-1, with 10 bases aligning to TRBD1. The clonotype comes from an adult woman who had mild COVID-19 (a few samples of this study predate the infection). Cell type and time point are not known. Sequenced: PBMCs or a T cell subset sorted from them (not recorded which). The chain's CDR3 is CASSPDRGRGNTEAFF. The DNA of the CDR3 is TGTGCCAGCAGCCCCGACAGGGGGCGGGGGAACACTGAAGCTTTCTTT.